The sequence of this T cell receptor beta chain was determined in a study of T cells in Graves' hyperthyroidism and ophthalmopathy. RNA transcripts were the template for amplifying TCR beta CDR3 regions. In the first-round RT-PCR of the TCR CDR3, the HTBI primer set was used. TCRdb ran MiXCR on the multiplex PCR reads and lists one entry per CDR3 protein. This sample carries 370,000 or so distinct CDR3 sequences, approximately 12% of them seen once, and the ten largest clones take less than 25%. V lost 0 bases, J lost 7 bases, and 11 bases stayed unmatched. Per germline, CDR1 LGHDT and CDR2 YNNKEL (reference sequence). The CDR3 consists of 17 residues.

The material sequenced was blood. The receptor was isolated from a young man with Graves' hyperthyroidism that later progressed to Graves' ophthalmopathy. This chain links TRBV3-1 with TRBJ2-1; TRBD1 aligns across 8 bases. CDR3 bases: TGTGCCAGCAGCCAAGATTGGGCCCGACAGGGGAAGAATGAGCAGTTCTTC. Its translation is CASSQDWARQGKNEQFF.